These 9 T cell receptor beta chains share one sample of origin, sequenced in a study of blood T cell repertoires in COVID-19. The data were produced by immunoSEQ multiplex PCR, yet TCRdb's version contains in-frame clones alone and is incomplete. The repertoire holds about 120,000 clones, with 87% as singletons. The sample was peripheral blood. Every receptor here comes from a woman in her fifties or sixties with acute or convalescent COVID-19.

This rearrangement joins TRBV7-9 to TRBJ1-3, with 7 bases aligning to TRBD1. V was clipped by 2 bases and J by 4 bases; unmatched bases: 8. The CDR3 consists of 16 residues. Germline CDR1 reads SEHNR; CDR2 reads FQNEAQ (reference sequence). CDR3 amino acids: CASSLSGQGGGNTIYF. The DNA for the CDR3 is TGTGCCAGCAGCTTAAGCGGCCAGGGGGGAGGAAACACCATATATTTT.

The CDR3 coding sequence is TGTGCCATCAGTGAGGTGGGCGATGGCTACACCTTC. Translation gives CAISEVGDGYTF. The J gene is TRBJ1-2, the V gene TRBV10-3; D remains unclear. Germline assignment: CDR1 ENHRY and CDR2 SYGVKD. CDR3 length equals 12 residues. V lost 2 bases, J lost 6 bases, and 7 bases lay in between.

This clone was picked up a small number of times. The chain is built from TRBV5-6 and TRBJ1-5; 9 bases line up with TRBD1. The V segment lost 4 bases and the J segment 0 bases; nucleotides outside the gene matches: 5. This CDR3 contains 16 residues. The V gene's germline CDR1 is SGHDT and CDR2 YYEEEE. CDR3 sequence: CASSPGQGNSNQPQHF. The CDR3 DNA is TGTGCCAGCAGCCCGGGACAGGGCAATAGCAATCAGCCCCAGCATTTT.

The rearrangement links TRBV2 to TRBJ1-2, with TRBD1 matching 8 bases. Germline V gene sequence: CDR1 SNHLY, CDR2 FYNNEI. The CDR3 totals 13 residues. Trimming removed 6 bases from V and 4 bases from J; junction bases left unmatched: 4. The CDR3 region is CASRDRGAYGYTF. In nucleotides, the CDR3 is TGTGCCAGCAGAGACAGGGGTGCCTATGGCTACACCTTC.

The chain carries TRBV30 and TRBJ1-2; 8 nucleotides line up with TRBD1. Germline V gene lookup returns CDR1 GTSNPN and CDR2 SVGIG (reference sequence). The trim removed 5 bases at V and 7 bases at J, leaving 9 bases unmatched. The CDR3 runs to 13 residues. In DNA, the CDR3 is TGTGCCTGGGGGACAGGATTGTCGTCTGGCTACACCTTC. Its translation: CAWGTGLSSGYTF.

The chain recombines TRBV24-1 with TRBJ1-2; 10 nucleotides line up with TRBD1. In germline, CDR1 is KGHDR, CDR2 SFDVKD. The CDR3 is 16 amino acids. After removal of 4 bases from V and 0 bases from J, the junction contained 4 bases not matched to a gene. The CDR3 coding sequence is TGTGCCACCAGTGACCACGGACAGGGGGCTAACTATGGCTACACCTTC. As protein: CATSDHGQGANYGYTF.

The gene calls are TRBV5-1 and TRBJ2-7, with D possibly matching TRBD1 (6 bases). Germline loops: CDR1 SGHRS, CDR2 YFSETQ. The CDR3 totals 13 residues. V gave up 4 bases and J gave up 6 bases, with 14 bases separating them. The CDR3, as DNA: TGCGCCAGCAGCAGAGACCAGGGGTTCGAGCAGTACTTC. Its translation is CASSRDQGFEQYF.

V is TRBV19 and J is TRBJ2-2; 7 nucleotides match TRBD2. CDR3 length: 15 amino acids. V lost 7 bases, J lost 5 bases, and 10 bases stayed unmatched. Germline V gene lookup returns CDR1 LNHDA and CDR2 SQIVND (reference sequence). CDR3 sequence reads: CASTSRRERTGELFF. DNA of the CDR3: TGTGCCAGTACTTCAAGGCGGGAGAGAACCGGGGAGCTGTTTTTT.

The chain is built from TRBV15 and TRBJ1-4; unclear D gene. Germline V gene lookup returns CDR1 LNHNV and CDR2 YYDKDF (reference sequence). The CDR3 has 15 residues. V lost 1 base to trimming and J lost 1 base, with 7 bases between them. The CDR3 DNA reads TGTGCCACCAGCAGAGGCGGCCAAACTAATGAAAAACTGTTTTTT. It codes for CATSRGGQTNEKLFF. The full variable domain, with the rest looked up from reference TRBV15 and TRBJ1-4, is DAMVIQNPRYQVTQFGKPVTLSCSQTLNHNVMYWYQQKSSQAPKLLFHYYDKDFNNEADTPDNFQSRRPNTSFCFLDIRSPGLGDTAMYLCATSRGGQTNEKLFFGSGTQLSVL.